This T cell receptor (beta chain) was found in a study of T cell repertoires in cytomegalovirus infection. Study information: Recently identified HLA-C-restricted CMV epitopes were among the peptides used. Through public TCR beta signatures, both CMV infection and matching HLA type were indicated.

Study-wide results and caveats: The study identified carriers of CMV plus the relevant HLA from cumulative public TCR beta family frequency. Clonotypes of TCR beta that were HLA-C-restricted and CMV-specific dominated the ex vivo response.

This clonotype was picked up a small number of times. Antigen specificity is unknown. This CDR3 is built from 13 residues. Per the germline V gene, CDR1 is PRHDT and CDR2 is FYEKMQ (reference sequence). The junction had 1 base not matched to a gene; V was cut back by 3 bases and J by 6 bases. TCRdb ran MiXCR on the reads and lists one entry per CDR3 protein. In the table there are 750,000 to 950,000 distinct CDR3 sequences, just under 30% of which are singletons. This sample comprised cultured CD8+ T cells from PBMCs, obtained from culture after CMV antigen stimulation. The V gene is TRBV13, the J gene TRBJ2-7, with TRBD1 matching 11 bases. This clonotype was obtained from a human donor in good health (CMV status not recorded). Some clones in this sample may be carry-over from other donors' samples. The CDR3 sequence is CASSLGQGVEQYF. The CDR3 nucleotides are TGTGCCAGCAGCTTGGGACAGGGGGTCGAGCAGTACTTC.